This T cell receptor beta chain was identified during a study of radiation and T cells in renal cell carcinoma. Study-level information: Nephrectomy followed 15 Gy stereotactic body radiation by 4 weeks.

Noted time point: baseline pretreatment blood. As for treatment: 15 Gy SBRT to primary tumor, nephrectomy 4 weeks later. V was trimmed by 3 bases and J by 8 bases, leaving 19 bases between them. Germline CDR1 SEHNR, CDR2 FQNEAQ (reference sequence). The CDR3 totals 15 residues. The assay was immunoSEQ multiplex PCR, and TCRdb's table has in-frame clones only and misses some. This table has 45,000 or so clones, around 83% appearing once. This TCR was sampled from a woman aged 70-85 years with renal cell carcinoma. V usage is TRBV7-9 and J usage is TRBJ1-1; TRBD1 might be the D (5 bases). The sequencing here drew on blood, taken from a patient whose treatment included radiotherapy and nephrectomy. The CDR3 DNA follows: TGTGCCAGCAGCTTGGGTGGTTGGGGCTCCTCAGAAGCTTTCTTT. Amino acid sequence: CASSLGGWGSSEAFF.